This TCR beta chain is drawn from a study of blood T cell repertoires in COVID-19. There are 14 residues in the CDR3. Trimming removed 10 bases at V and 0 bases at J, with 13 bases between. CDR1 is ENHRY and CDR2 is SYGVKD in the germline V gene. Only in-frame clones appear in the TCRdb table, and some are missing; sequencing was by immunoSEQ multiplex PCR. The sample yields over 300,000 clones, around 90% seen once. The receptor was derived from a man between 18 and 35 years old with active or convalescent COVID-19. The chain has TRBV10-3 and TRBJ1-5; no clear D. What was sequenced was peripheral blood. The CDR3 region has the DNA TGTGCCACCAGCAGTTTCAATAGCAATCAGCCCCAGCATTTT. The encoded protein is CATSSFNSNQPQHF.